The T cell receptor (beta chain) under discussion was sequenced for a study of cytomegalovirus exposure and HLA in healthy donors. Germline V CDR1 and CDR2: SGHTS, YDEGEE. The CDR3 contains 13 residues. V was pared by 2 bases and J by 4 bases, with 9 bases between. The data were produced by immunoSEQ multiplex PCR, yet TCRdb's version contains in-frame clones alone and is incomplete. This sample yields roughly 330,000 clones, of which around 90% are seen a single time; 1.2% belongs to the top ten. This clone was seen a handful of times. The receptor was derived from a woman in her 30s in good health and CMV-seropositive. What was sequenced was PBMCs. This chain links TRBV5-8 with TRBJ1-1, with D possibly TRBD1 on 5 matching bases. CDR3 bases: TGTGCCAGCAGCTTCGCAGGGTTCACTGAAGCTTTCTTT. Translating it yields CASSFAGFTEAFF.